What follows are 16 T cell receptor beta chains derived from one specimen sequenced in a study of T cell responses to AZD1222 COVID-19 vaccine. Clones were sequenced by immunoSEQ multiplex PCR, and TCRdb holds only the in-frame ones, with some missing. This sample has approximately 200,000 clones, with more than 75% found just once. The sequenced sample was peripheral blood, obtained on day 0 of MenACWY control vaccination. These receptor sequences come from an adult in good health.

This clone was seen a handful of times. The chain links TRBV6-5 to TRBJ1-2; 8 bases are a match to TRBD1. The CDR3 covers 12 residues. Per the germline V gene, CDR1 is MNHEY and CDR2 is SVGAGI. V lost 6 bases and J lost 9; bases outside the gene matches: 6. CDR3 DNA: TGTGCCAGCAGCCCCGGACAGGGACGCTACACCTTC. This encodes CASSPGQGRYTF.

The rearrangement links TRBV5-1 to TRBJ2-1; 8 positions agree with TRBD1. The CDR3 is 14 amino acids. Germline CDR1 is SGHRS and CDR2 is YFSETQ. V was clipped by 4 bases and J by 7 bases; unmatched bases: 7. The CDR3 here is CASSMDRAENEQFF. The CDR3 bases are TGCGCCAGCAGCATGGACAGGGCAGAAAATGAGCAGTTCTTC.

This chain joins TRBV5-1 and TRBJ2-7; 9 positions agree with TRBD1. V was clipped by 3 bases and J by 6 bases; unmatched bases: 10. Per the germline V gene, CDR1 is SGHRS and CDR2 is YFSETQ. CDR3 length: 15 amino acids. The CDR3 DNA sequence: TGCGCCAGCAGCTCCCAACCGGGACAGGGAGCCGAGCAGTACTTC. Translating it yields CASSSQPGQGAEQYF.

This clone was detected a few times. This chain uses TRBV7-9 with TRBJ1-2; D uncertain. The CDR3 runs to 15 residues. V lost 1 base to trimming and J lost 0 bases, with 9 bases between them. Germline CDR1 reads SEHNR; CDR2 reads FQNEAQ (reference sequence). The CDR3 is CASSLGLSTNYGYTF. The CDR3 DNA reads TGTGCCAGCAGCTTAGGCTTGAGCACTAACTATGGCTACACCTTC.

This clone was counted once. The V and J genes are TRBV6-5 and TRBJ2-7, with 9 bases aligning to TRBD1. Germline CDR1 MNHEY, CDR2 SVGAGI. The CDR3 runs 13 residues. The ends lost 10 bases at V and 5 bases at J; junction bases unmatched: 9. In DNA form, the CDR3 reads TGTGCCACCCAAGGGACAGGGAAGGACGAGCAGTACTTC. Its protein is CATQGTGKDEQYF.

The CDR3 nucleotides are TGTGCCAGCAGTTCCCAGGGCAGAACTGAAGCTTTCTTT. The encoded protein is CASSSQGRTEAFF. The chain joins TRBV7-8 to TRBJ1-1, with D maybe TRBD1 (5 bases). Germline CDR1 is SGHVS and CDR2 is FQNEAQ. Trimming cost V 6 bases and J 5 bases, with 13 bases left between them. This CDR3 comprises 13 residues.

The table lists this clone with a few counts. The CDR3 nucleotides read TGTGCCAGCAGCCATCGGACCAGCAGCCCCAATGAGCAGTTCTTC. Translation: CASSHRTSSPNEQFF. The V call is TRBV11-3, the J call TRBJ2-1; D gene unclear. The CDR3 loop spans 15 amino acids. Germline assignment: CDR1 SGHNT and CDR2 YENEEA. V gave up 5 bases and J gave up 6 bases, with 17 bases separating them. Combining the CDR3 with reference TRBV11-3 and TRBJ2-1 gives the whole variable domain EAGVVQSPRYKIIEKKQPVAFWCNPISGHNTLYWYLQNLGQGPELLIRYENEEAVDDSQLPKDRFSAERLKGVDSTLKIQPAELGDSAVYLCASSHRTSSPNEQFFGPGTRLTVL.

This clone was seen a single time. V is TRBV15 and J is TRBJ2-1, with 9 bases fitting TRBD1. The CDR3 runs 14 residues. The germline V gene has CDR1 LNHNV and CDR2 YYDKDF (reference sequence). V lost 7 bases, J lost 4 bases, and 5 bases stayed unmatched. The CDR3 spells CATMDRGGYNEQFF. CDR3 DNA sequence: TGTGCCACCATGGACAGGGGAGGGTACAATGAGCAGTTCTTC. Full variable domain (remainder filled in from reference TRBV15 and TRBJ2-1): DAMVIQNPRYQVTQFGKPVTLSCSQTLNHNVMYWYQQKSSQAPKLLFHYYDKDFNNEADTPDNFQSRRPNTSFCFLDIRSPGLGDTAMYLCATMDRGGYNEQFFGPGTRLTVL.

The gene calls are TRBV27 and TRBJ1-1; the D gene is possibly TRBD1 (6 bases). V gave up 5 bases and J gave up 1 base, with 20 bases separating them. This CDR3 has 17 residues. Germline CDR1 reads MNHEY; CDR2 reads SMNVEV (reference sequence). The CDR3 DNA reads TGTGCCAGCAGTCCCCGTGGGCAGGGGAGGCCGAACACTGAAGCTTTCTTT. This gives the protein CASSPRGQGRPNTEAFF.

The rearrangement uses TRBV9 and TRBJ1-6, with D tentatively TRBD1 (6 bases). The CDR3 totals 14 residues. Trimming removed 5 bases at V and 9 bases at J, with 15 bases between. The V gene's germline CDR1 is SGDLS and CDR2 YYNGEE. DNA of the CDR3: TGTGCCAGCAGGGCTCCGGCACAGGGTTCACCCCTCCACTTT. It yields the protein CASRAPAQGSPLHF.

The chain links TRBV2 to TRBJ1-1; 7 bases are shared with TRBD1. V lost 4 bases to trimming and J lost 2 bases; unmatched junction nucleotides: 4. Germline V gene sequence: CDR1 SNHLY, CDR2 FYNNEI. CDR3 length: 14 amino acids. For the CDR3, the DNA is TGTGCCAGCAGTGTACAGGGGCCTAACACTGAAGCTTTCTTT. Translation gives CASSVQGPNTEAFF.

The rearrangement uses TRBV28 and TRBJ1-6; 9 bases agree with TRBD1. The ends lost 0 bases at V and 6 bases at J; junction bases unmatched: 3. The CDR3 is made up of 16 amino acids. Germline V gene sequence: CDR1 MDHEN, CDR2 SYDVKM. In DNA, the CDR3 is TGTGCCAGCAGTTTATGGGGACAGGGTCGTAATTCACCCCTCCACTTT. Translating it yields CASSLWGQGRNSPLHF.

The rearrangement uses TRBV6-6 and TRBJ1-2; a possible D gene is TRBD1 (6 bases). Germline V gene lookup returns CDR1 MNHNY and CDR2 SVGAGI (reference sequence). Trimming cost V 2 bases and J 8 bases, with 12 bases left between them. The CDR3 has 13 amino acids. In nucleotides, the CDR3 is TGTGCCAGCAGTTACCTACAGGGAGGAGGCTACACCTTC. Its translation: CASSYLQGGGYTF.

The chain recombines TRBV3-1 (or the pseudogene TRBV3-2) with TRBJ2-5; TRBD1 might be the D (6 bases). The CDR3 is 16 residues long. Germline V gene lookup returns CDR1 LGHDT and CDR2 YNNKEL (reference sequence). V lost 1 base and J 1 base, leaving 13 bases between the germline ends. CDR3 region: CASSQVQGFGQETQYF. For the CDR3, the DNA is TGTGCCAGCAGCCAAGTTCAGGGGTTTGGCCAAGAGACCCAGTACTTC.

The V and J genes are TRBV19 and TRBJ2-1; maybe TRBD1 (6 bases). Looked up from germline, CDR1 is LNHDA and CDR2 is SQIVND (reference sequence). This CDR3 has 15 residues. V dropped 7 bases and J dropped 0 bases, with 13 bases sitting between them. The CDR3 sequence is CASTHDRSSYNEQFF. Written as DNA, the CDR3 is TGTGCCAGTACCCATGACAGGAGCTCCTACAATGAGCAGTTCTTC.

This chain uses TRBV7-2 with TRBJ2-7; perhaps D is TRBD1 or TRBD2 (5 bases each). Deletions cut 1 base from V and 0 bases from J, with 13 bases between. The CDR3 totals 16 residues. Germline V gene sequence: CDR1 SGHTA, CDR2 FQGNSA. The CDR3 reads CASSLGGPALSYEQYF. DNA of the CDR3: TGTGCCAGCAGCTTAGGGGGACCAGCGCTCTCCTACGAGCAGTACTTC.